This passage covers 28 T cell receptor beta chains from one sample sequenced in a study of blood T cells in healthy people across ages. Then a second PCR, running roughly 7 to 11 cycles, was carried out with a sample-barcoded 5' primer and a J-beta primer mix. TCRdb used MiXCR to reprocess the 5' RACE reads, holding one entry per CDR3 protein. The data contain around 990,000 distinct CDR3 sequences, around 27% of them singletons. The data also belong to a second study, concerning T cells of mothers and their children.

The sample was blood. Receptor source: a girl aged 2-10 years in good health.

This CDR3 is CASSDRWGSEQYF. As DNA, the CDR3 is TGTGCCAGCAGTGACCGATGGGGCTCCGAGCAGTACTTC. The chain joins TRBV12-3 or TRBV12-4 to TRBJ2-7; TRBD1 is a possible D gene (5 bases). Trimming left V 5 bases short and J 6 bases short, with 14 bases between. The CDR3 length is 13 residues.

V usage is TRBV21-1 and J usage is TRBJ1-4. TRBV21-1 is reported as a pseudogene. The length of the CDR3 is 15 residues. This chain's CDR3 is CASSKAKVVREKLFF. CDR3 in DNA: TGTGCCAGCAGCAAAGCCAAGGTCGTAAGAGAAAAACTGTTTTTT.

This clonotype was picked up a small number of times. The chain couples TRBV15 to TRBJ2-7, with TRBD2 matching 15 bases. Per germline, CDR1 LNHNV and CDR2 YYDKDF (reference sequence). J was trimmed by 7 bases and V by 3 bases; bases with no gene match: 4. This CDR3 is 15 amino acids long. The CDR3 DNA reads TGTGCCACCAGCAGCCCGGGACTAGCGGGAGGAGAGCAGTACTTC. Amino acids: CATSSPGLAGGEQYF.

This clonotype was observed a single time. The rearrangement uses TRBV11-3 and TRBJ1-1; D is undetermined. In germline, CDR1 is SGHNT, CDR2 YENEEA. Trimming shortened V by 2 bases and J by 0 bases, and 7 bases separated the two germline ends. The CDR3 is 14 residues long. This CDR3 is CASSLPGVNTEAFF. The CDR3 nucleotides are TGTGCCAGCAGCTTACCCGGGGTGAACACTGAAGCTTTCTTT.

The genes are TRBV7-9 and TRBJ2-5, with D perhaps matching TRBD1 (6 bases). The V end lost 3 bases, the J end lost 1 base, and 18 bases lay between the germline ends. The germline CDR1 and CDR2 sequences are SEHNR and FQNEAQ (reference sequence). CDR3 length: 17 residues. The CDR3 here is CASSFIKQGEGQETQYF. CDR3 bases: TGTGCCAGCAGCTTTATAAAACAGGGAGAAGGCCAAGAGACCCAGTACTTC.

This clonotype has only one observation. This sequence joins TRBV5-1 and TRBJ1-4, with D uncertain. Germline values: CDR1 SGHRS, CDR2 YFSETQ. V was pared by 7 bases and J by 4 bases, with 17 bases between. The CDR3 sequence is 15 residues long. The CDR3 coding sequence is TGCGCCAGCCGCGCTTTGGCATATGATAATGAAAAACTGTTTTTT. Translation: CASRALAYDNEKLFF.

This chain links TRBV15 with TRBJ1-2, with D possibly being TRBD1 (5 bases). Trimming removed 6 bases from V and 3 bases from J, with 17 bases in between. The CDR3 extends over 15 amino acids. CDR1 LNHNV and CDR2 YYDKDF come from the germline V gene (reference sequence). The CDR3 spells CATSPIGGGHYGYTF. CDR3 nucleotides: TGTGCCACCAGTCCCATTGGGGGAGGTCACTATGGCTACACCTTC.

This chain joins TRBV20-1 and TRBJ2-5; D is perhaps TRBD2 (7 bases). The J call could be wrong; TRBJ2-7 is a better fit for the DNA end. The CDR3 contains 14 residues. Per germline, CDR1 DFQATT and CDR2 SNEGSKA (reference sequence). This chain's CDR3 is CSARFAGATYEQYF. The CDR3 DNA sequence: TGCAGTGCTAGATTCGCGGGGGCCACCTACGAGCAGTACTTC.

In its sample, this clonotype was seen a few times. This chain joins TRBV29-1 and TRBJ2-1, with D perhaps matching TRBD2 (5 bases). Trimming left V 7 bases short and J 1 base short, with 11 bases between. The CDR3 is made up of 13 amino acids. Germline V gene sequence: CDR1 SQVTM, CDR2 ANQGSEA. The chain's CDR3 is CSGETDSYNEQFF. CDR3 coding DNA: TGCAGCGGGGAGACCGATTCCTACAATGAGCAGTTCTTC.

The gene calls are TRBV4-1 and TRBJ1-1; the D is unclear. The V gene lost 0 bases and the J gene lost 3 bases, with 8 bases spanning the gap. The germline CDR1 and CDR2 sequences are MGHRA and YSYEKL. The CDR3 is 14 amino acids. CDR3 nucleotide sequence: TGCGCCAGCAGCCAAGAGAGTTCTTACACTGAAGCTTTCTTT. Its translation is CASSQESSYTEAFF.

This clonotype was observed a handful of times. This chain links TRBV2 with TRBJ2-5; D is uncertain. The V and J ends lost 6 bases and 5 bases respectively, with 10 bases between them. The length of the CDR3 is 12 residues. Germline V gene lookup returns CDR1 SNHLY and CDR2 FYNNEI. The DNA for the CDR3 is TGTGCCAGCAGAACGAAAGAGGAGACCCAGTACTTC. Translation gives CASRTKEETQYF. Looking up the rest from reference TRBV2 and TRBJ2-5 gives the full variable domain: EPEVTQTPSHQVTQMGQEVILRCVPISNHLYFYWYRQILGQKVEFLVSFYNNEISEKSEIFDDQFSVERPDGSNFTLKIRSTKLEDSAMYFCASRTKEETQYFGPGTRLLVL.

The CDR3 DNA is TGTGCCAGCAGGGGACTAGCGGGAGGCCATGAGCAGTTCTTC. Translated: CASRGLAGGHEQFF. The chain uses TRBV2 and TRBJ2-1; 15 bases agree with TRBD2. V trimming: 6 bases; J trimming: 8 bases; junction bases outside the gene matches: 2. The germline V gene has CDR1 SNHLY and CDR2 FYNNEI. The CDR3 runs to 14 residues. The variable domain in full, completed from reference TRBV2 and TRBJ2-1, reads EPEVTQTPSHQVTQMGQEVILRCVPISNHLYFYWYRQILGQKVEFLVSFYNNEISEKSEIFDDQFSVERPDGSNFTLKIRSTKLEDSAMYFCASRGLAGGHEQFFGPGTRLTVL.

This clonotype showed up just a few times. The CDR3 region has the DNA TGCAGTGCTTGCTACCGGGGCGAGAATTATGAGCAGTTCTTC. Residues: CSACYRGENYEQFF. The chain joins TRBV20-1 to TRBJ2-1; D may correspond to TRBD1 or TRBD2 (5 bases each). V was clipped by 5 bases and J by 8 bases, with 19 bases between them. Germline V gene sequence: CDR1 DFQATT, CDR2 SNEGSKA (reference sequence). This CDR3 contains 14 residues.

The V and J genes are TRBV6-1 and TRBJ2-7; 7 bases match TRBD2. V lost 0 bases and J lost 0; bases outside the gene matches: 2. CDR3 length equals 15 residues. Germline values: CDR1 MNHNS, CDR2 SASEGT. The CDR3 loop reads CASSEAGGSSYEQYF. In DNA, the CDR3 is TGTGCCAGCAGTGAAGCCGGGGGGAGCTCCTACGAGCAGTACTTC.

The rearrangement uses TRBV29-1 and TRBJ2-5; no clear D gene. The end of the DNA is better explained by TRBJ2-7, so the J call may be wrong. Germline CDR1 reads SQVTM; CDR2 reads ANQGSEA. The CDR3 totals 16 residues. The CDR3 here is CSVEVGVAAASYEQYF. Here the CDR3 DNA reads TGCAGCGTTGAAGTTGGAGTCGCGGCGGCCTCCTACGAGCAGTACTTC.

The rearrangement uses TRBV2 and TRBJ2-1; 15 bases line up with TRBD2. This CDR3 region has 17 residues. CDR1 is SNHLY and CDR2 is FYNNEI in the germline V gene. The V gene end was trimmed by 8 bases and the J gene end by 3 bases; junction bases not matched to a gene: 8. CDR3 nucleotide sequence: TGTGCCAGCGGAGGGATGGGACTAGCGGGAGGCTACAATGAGCAGTTCTTC. Translating it yields CASGGMGLAGGYNEQFF.

This chain joins TRBV7-6 and TRBJ2-2, with TRBD1 matching 7 bases. Germline V CDR1 and CDR2: SGHVS, FNYEAQ. The CDR3 loop spans 17 amino acids. The CDR3 loop is CGSSLDSGTEVPGELFF. CDR3 DNA sequence: TGTGGGAGCAGCTTAGATTCCGGGACAGAGGTCCCCGGGGAGCTGTTTTTT.

This clonotype was found a few times. The chain joins TRBV5-1 to TRBJ2-3, with a tentative D call TRBD1 (6 bases). Germline V gene lookup returns CDR1 SGHRS and CDR2 YFSETQ. With 3 bases removed from V and 1 base from J, the gap between germline ends came to 18 bases. There are 17 residues in the CDR3. The DNA for the CDR3 is TGCGCCAGCAGCTCGGACTTTAGGGGGACCCGCACAGATACGCAGTATTTT. Amino acid sequence: CASSSDFRGTRTDTQYF.

This clonotype was found once. V usage is TRBV18 and J usage is TRBJ1-2; D unresolved. Germline CDR1 KGHSH, CDR2 LQKENI. V lost 3 bases, J lost 3 bases, and 11 bases lay in between. There are 14 residues in the CDR3. CDR3 loop: CASSPSRAYYGYTF. The CDR3 DNA follows: TGTGCCAGCTCACCTTCGCGGGCCTACTATGGCTACACCTTC. Complete variable domain (other parts from reference TRBV18 and TRBJ1-2): NAGVMQNPRHLVRRRGQEARLRCSPMKGHSHVYWYRQLPEEGLKFMVYLQKENIIDESGMPKERFSAEFPKEGPSILRIQQVVRGDSAAYFCASSPSRAYYGYTFGSGTRLTVV.

This chain uses TRBV27 with TRBJ1-1; a possible D gene is TRBD1 (6 bases). The CDR3 contains 14 residues. Trimming removed 3 bases at V and 5 bases at J, with 13 bases between. Germline CDR1 and CDR2: MNHEY and SMNVEV (reference sequence). The CDR3 coding sequence is TGTGCCAGCAGTTTCGGGGGGCTGGAGACTGAAGCTTTCTTT. Its translation is CASSFGGLETEAFF.

This sequence joins TRBV3-1 and TRBJ1-1, with no clear D. Germline loops: CDR1 LGHDT, CDR2 YNNKEL (reference sequence). With 0 bases removed from V and 2 bases from J, the gap between germline ends came to 19 bases. The CDR3 loop spans 18 amino acids. The CDR3 spells CASSQDLKANFDNTEAFF. The DNA of the CDR3 is TGTGCCAGCAGCCAAGATCTTAAGGCAAACTTCGACAACACTGAAGCTTTCTTT.

Only a few counts were recorded for this clonotype. V is TRBV28 and J is TRBJ2-7; either TRBD1 or TRBD2 may supply D (5 bases each). Trimming pared 7 bases from V and 2 bases from J, leaving 18 bases between. Germline CDR1 reads MDHEN; CDR2 reads SYDVKM. CDR3 length equals 15 residues. CDR3 protein: CASKLDRGDTYEQYF. The CDR3 DNA reads as TGTGCCAGCAAACTCGACAGAGGGGATACCTACGAGCAGTACTTC.

This clonotype was seen only a few times. In DNA, the CDR3 is TGTGCCAGCAGCACGCTCTCCAGGGCGCTCTATGGCTACACCTTC. Translated, it gives CASSTLSRALYGYTF. The V and J genes are TRBV5-6 and TRBJ1-2; TRBD1 might be the D (5 bases). V was cut by 4 bases and J by 4 bases, with 17 bases left in between. Germline V lookup: CDR1 SGHDT, CDR2 YYEEEE. The CDR3 contains 15 residues. Supplemented by reference TRBV5-6 and TRBJ1-2, the full variable domain reads DAGVTQSPTHLIKTRGQQVTLRCSPKSGHDTVSWYQQALGQGPQFIFQYYEEEERQRGNFPDRFSGHQFPNYSSELNVNALLLGDSALYLCASSTLSRALYGYTFGSGTRLTVV.

This clonotype was seen once. The chain uses TRBV11-2 and TRBJ1-4, with D unresolved. CDR1 is SGHAT and CDR2 is FQNNGV in the germline V gene. The CDR3 is 13 amino acids. Between the trimmed V and J ends, which lost 5 bases and 7 bases, there was a span of 11 bases. In nucleotides, the CDR3 is TGTGCCAGCAGCCTCACCTTAAGTGAAAAACTGTTTTTT. It specifies CASSLTLSEKLFF.

The rearrangement links TRBV2 to TRBJ2-5; tentative D call: TRBD1 (6 bases). Germline V gene sequence: CDR1 SNHLY, CDR2 FYNNEI. This CDR3 spans 13 amino acids. With 7 bases removed from V and 1 base from J, the gap between germline ends came to 10 bases. CDR3 protein: CASKARGQETQYF. DNA for the CDR3: TGTGCCAGCAAGGCCAGGGGCCAAGAGACCCAGTACTTC. Combining the CDR3 with reference TRBV2 and TRBJ2-5 gives the whole variable domain EPEVTQTPSHQVTQMGQEVILRCVPISNHLYFYWYRQILGQKVEFLVSFYNNEISEKSEIFDDQFSVERPDGSNFTLKIRSTKLEDSAMYFCASKARGQETQYFGPGTRLLVL.

This chain uses TRBV11-2 with TRBJ2-1; D might be TRBD2 (7 bases). From germline, CDR1 is SGHAT and CDR2 FQNNGV. The V gene lost 5 bases and the J gene lost 8 bases, with 19 bases spanning the gap. This CDR3 has 15 amino acids. The DNA for the CDR3 is TGTGCCAGCAGCACACTGGGGGGGGCCAGCGATGAGCAGTTCTTC. It translates to CASSTLGGASDEQFF.

The V call is TRBV6-5, the J call TRBJ1-2; D uncertain. The CDR3 spans 14 residues. V lost 0 bases, J lost 2 bases, and 7 bases lay in between. Germline V gene lookup returns CDR1 MNHEY and CDR2 SVGAGI. The CDR3 nucleotides read TGTGCCAGCAGTTACTCGAAACGAAACTATGGCTACACCTTC. Its translation: CASSYSKRNYGYTF.

The chain employs TRBV4-2 and TRBJ2-5; possibly TRBD1 or TRBD2 for D (5 bases each). The germline CDR1 and CDR2 sequences are LGHNA and YNFKEQ. Trimming left V 0 bases short and J 5 bases short, with 13 bases between. The CDR3 loop spans 15 amino acids. The CDR3 nucleotides read TGTGCCAGCAGCCAAGATTGGGGGAATGGGGAGACCCAGTACTTC. It translates to CASSQDWGNGETQYF.